This TCR beta chain is drawn from a study of blood T cell repertoires in COVID-19. Germline V gene sequence: CDR1 MNHNS, CDR2 SASEGT. The CDR3 is 13 residues long. Trimming pared 1 base from V and 5 bases from J, leaving 8 bases between. The repertoire was sequenced with immunoSEQ multiplex PCR; TCRdb's copy has only in-frame clones and lacks some. The table has over 600,000 clones, around 89% seen once. This clone was observed a single time. The receptor's source is a woman aged 18-29 years with acute or convalescent COVID-19. V and J are TRBV6-1 and TRBJ1-2; no clear D gene. The sample comprised peripheral blood. The CDR3 coding sequence is TGTGCCAGCAGTGAAGTATGGACTTATGGCTACACCTTC. It is translated as CASSEVWTYGYTF.